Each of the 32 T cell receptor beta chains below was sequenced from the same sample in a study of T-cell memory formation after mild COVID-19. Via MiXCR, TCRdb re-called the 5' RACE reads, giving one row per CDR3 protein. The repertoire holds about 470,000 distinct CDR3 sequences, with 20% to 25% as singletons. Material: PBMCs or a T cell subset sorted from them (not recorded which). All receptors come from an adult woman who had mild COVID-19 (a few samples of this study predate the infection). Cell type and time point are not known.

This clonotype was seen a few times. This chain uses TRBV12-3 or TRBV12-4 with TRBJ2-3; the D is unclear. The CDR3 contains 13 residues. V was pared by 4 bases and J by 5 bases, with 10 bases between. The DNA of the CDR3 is TGTGCCAGCAGTTCACAATCTGGAGATACGCAGTATTTT. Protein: CASSSQSGDTQYF.

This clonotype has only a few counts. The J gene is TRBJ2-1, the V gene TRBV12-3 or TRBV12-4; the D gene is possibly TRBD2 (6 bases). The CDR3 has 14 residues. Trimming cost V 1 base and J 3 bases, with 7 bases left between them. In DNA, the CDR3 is TGTGCCAGCAGTTTAGAAGCGGGCTACAATGAGCAGTTCTTC. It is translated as CASSLEAGYNEQFF.

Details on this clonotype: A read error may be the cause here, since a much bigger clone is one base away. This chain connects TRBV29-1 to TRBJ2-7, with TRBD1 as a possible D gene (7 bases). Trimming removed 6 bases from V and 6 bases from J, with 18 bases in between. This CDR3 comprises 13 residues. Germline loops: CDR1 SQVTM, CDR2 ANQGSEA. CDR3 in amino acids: CSVVTGRSGEQYF. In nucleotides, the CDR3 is TGCAGCGTGGTGACAGGGAGGTCAGGCGAGCAGTACTTC.

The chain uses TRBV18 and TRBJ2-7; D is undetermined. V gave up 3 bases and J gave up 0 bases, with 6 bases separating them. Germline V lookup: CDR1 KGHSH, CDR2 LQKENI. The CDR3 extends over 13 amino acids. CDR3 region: CASSPQSSYEQYF. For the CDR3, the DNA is TGTGCCAGCTCACCGCAAAGCTCCTACGAGCAGTACTTC.

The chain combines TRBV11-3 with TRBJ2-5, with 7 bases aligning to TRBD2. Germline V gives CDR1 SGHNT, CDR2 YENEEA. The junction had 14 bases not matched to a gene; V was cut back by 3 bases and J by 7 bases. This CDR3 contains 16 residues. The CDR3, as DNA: TGTGCCAGCAGCTTGGTCAGCGGGAATCGGTTGGGGACCCAGTACTTC. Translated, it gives CASSLVSGNRLGTQYF.

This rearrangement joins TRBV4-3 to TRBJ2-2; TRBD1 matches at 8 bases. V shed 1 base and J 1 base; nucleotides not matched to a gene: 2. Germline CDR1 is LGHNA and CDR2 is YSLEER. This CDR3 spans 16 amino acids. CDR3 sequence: CASSQGTGWNTGELFF. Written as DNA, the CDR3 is TGCGCCAGCAGCCAAGGGACAGGGTGGAACACCGGGGAGCTGTTTTTT.

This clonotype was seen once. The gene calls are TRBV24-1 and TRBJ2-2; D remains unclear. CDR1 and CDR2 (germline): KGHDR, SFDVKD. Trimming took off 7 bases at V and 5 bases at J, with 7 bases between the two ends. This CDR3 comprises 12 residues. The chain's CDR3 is CATRVETGELFF. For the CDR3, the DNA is TGTGCCACCAGGGTAGAAACCGGGGAGCTGTTTTTT.

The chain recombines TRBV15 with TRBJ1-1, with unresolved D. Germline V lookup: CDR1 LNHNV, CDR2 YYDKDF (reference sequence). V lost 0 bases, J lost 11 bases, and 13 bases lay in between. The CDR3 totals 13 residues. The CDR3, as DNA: TGTGCCACCAGCAGAGACAGGTTTTTGGTCGCTTTCTTT. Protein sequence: CATSRDRFLVAFF.

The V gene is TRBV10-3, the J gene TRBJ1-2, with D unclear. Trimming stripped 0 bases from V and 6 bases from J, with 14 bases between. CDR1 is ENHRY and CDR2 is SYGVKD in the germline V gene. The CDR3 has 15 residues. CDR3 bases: TGTGCCATCAGTGAGTCTTTGGCGCCTGCCGATGGCTACACCTTC. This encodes CAISESLAPADGYTF.

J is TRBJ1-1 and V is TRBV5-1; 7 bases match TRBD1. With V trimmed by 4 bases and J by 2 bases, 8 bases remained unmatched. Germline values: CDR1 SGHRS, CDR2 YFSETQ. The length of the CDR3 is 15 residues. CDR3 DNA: TGCGCCAGCAGCGGGGACAGAGCGATCAACACTGAAGCTTTCTTT. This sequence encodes CASSGDRAINTEAFF.

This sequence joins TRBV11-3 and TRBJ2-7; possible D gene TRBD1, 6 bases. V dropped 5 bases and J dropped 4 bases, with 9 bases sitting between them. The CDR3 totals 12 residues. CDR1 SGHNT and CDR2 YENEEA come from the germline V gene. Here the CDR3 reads CASSEGHYEQYF. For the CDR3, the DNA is TGTGCCAGCAGCGAGGGACATTACGAGCAGTACTTC.

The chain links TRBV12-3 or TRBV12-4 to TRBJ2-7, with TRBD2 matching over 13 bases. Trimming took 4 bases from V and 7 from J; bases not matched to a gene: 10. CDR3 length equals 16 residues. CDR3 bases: TGTGCCAGCAGTTCCCGGACTAGCGGGAGAGGGAGGGAGCAGTACTTC. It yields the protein CASSSRTSGRGREQYF.

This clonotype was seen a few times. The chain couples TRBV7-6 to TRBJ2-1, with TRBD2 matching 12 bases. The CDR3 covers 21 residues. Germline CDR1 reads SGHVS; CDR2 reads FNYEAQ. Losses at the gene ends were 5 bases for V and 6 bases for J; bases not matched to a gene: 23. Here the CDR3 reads CASSPRGLLAGGQDRGNEQFF. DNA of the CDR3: TGTGCCAGCAGCCCACGAGGTCTACTAGCGGGGGGCCAAGACCGCGGCAATGAGCAGTTCTTC. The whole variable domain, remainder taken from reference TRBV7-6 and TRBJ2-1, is GAGVSQSPRYKVTKRGQDVALRCDPISGHVSLYWYRQALGQGPEFLTYFNYEAQQDKSGLPNDRFSAERPEGSISTLTIQRTEQRDSAMYRCASSPRGLLAGGQDRGNEQFFGPGTRLTVL.

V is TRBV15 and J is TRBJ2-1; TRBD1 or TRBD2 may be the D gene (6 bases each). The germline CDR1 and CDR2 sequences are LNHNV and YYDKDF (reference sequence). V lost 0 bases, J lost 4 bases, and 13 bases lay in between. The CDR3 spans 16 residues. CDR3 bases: TGTGCCACCAGCAGAGATCTGGGGGGCGCGTACAATGAGCAGTTCTTC. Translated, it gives CATSRDLGGAYNEQFF.

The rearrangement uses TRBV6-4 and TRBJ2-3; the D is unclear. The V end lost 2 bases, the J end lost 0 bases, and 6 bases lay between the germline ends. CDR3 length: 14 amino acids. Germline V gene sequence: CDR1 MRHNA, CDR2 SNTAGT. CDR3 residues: CASSDGASTDTQYF. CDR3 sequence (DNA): TGTGCCAGCAGTGACGGCGCTAGCACAGATACGCAGTATTTT.

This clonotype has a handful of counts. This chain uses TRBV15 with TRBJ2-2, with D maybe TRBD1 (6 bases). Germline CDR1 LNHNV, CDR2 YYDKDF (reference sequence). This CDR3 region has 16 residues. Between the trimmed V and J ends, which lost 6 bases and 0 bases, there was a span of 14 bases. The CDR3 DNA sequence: TGTGCCACCAGGCCCCAACAGGGTGCGAACACCGGGGAGCTGTTTTTT. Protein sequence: CATRPQQGANTGELFF.

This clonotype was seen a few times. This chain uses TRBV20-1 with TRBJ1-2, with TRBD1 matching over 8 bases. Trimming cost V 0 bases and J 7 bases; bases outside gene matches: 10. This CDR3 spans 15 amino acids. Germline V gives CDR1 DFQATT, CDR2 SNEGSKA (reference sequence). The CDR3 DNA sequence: TGCAGTGCTAGAGATCTAGGCAGGGGGCTGTTTGGCTACACCTTC. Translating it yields CSARDLGRGLFGYTF.

The CDR3 here is CASTLWPGTAVAEAFF. Written as DNA, the CDR3 is TGTGCCAGCACCCTATGGCCCGGGACAGCGGTCGCTGAAGCTTTCTTT. This chain uses TRBV7-8 with TRBJ1-1; 7 bases are shared with TRBD1. Germline values: CDR1 SGHVS, CDR2 FQNEAQ. This CDR3 contains 16 residues. V lost 7 bases and J lost 6; bases outside the gene matches: 17.

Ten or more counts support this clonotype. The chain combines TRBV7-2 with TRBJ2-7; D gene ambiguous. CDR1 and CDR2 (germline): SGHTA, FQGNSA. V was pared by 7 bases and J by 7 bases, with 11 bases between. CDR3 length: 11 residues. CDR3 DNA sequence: TGTGCCAGCACCAATCTGGGGGAGCAGTACTTC. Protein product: CASTNLGEQYF.

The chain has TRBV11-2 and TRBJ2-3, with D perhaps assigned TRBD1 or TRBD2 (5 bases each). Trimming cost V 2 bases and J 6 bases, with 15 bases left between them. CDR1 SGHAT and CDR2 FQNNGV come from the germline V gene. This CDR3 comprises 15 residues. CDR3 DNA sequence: TGTGCCAGCAGCTTATTCGTCGGGACGGGGGATACGCAGTATTTT. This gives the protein CASSLFVGTGDTQYF.

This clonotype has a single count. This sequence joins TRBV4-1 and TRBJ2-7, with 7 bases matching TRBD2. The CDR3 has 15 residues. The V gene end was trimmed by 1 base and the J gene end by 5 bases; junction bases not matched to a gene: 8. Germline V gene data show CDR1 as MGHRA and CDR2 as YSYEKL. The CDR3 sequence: CASSQGAGDYHEQYF. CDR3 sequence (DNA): TGCGCCAGCAGCCAAGGGGCGGGGGATTACCACGAGCAGTACTTC.

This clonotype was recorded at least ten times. The CDR3 is CASRDTNTGELFF. CDR3 in DNA: TGTGCCAGCAGGGACACTAACACCGGGGAGCTGTTTTTT. This chain uses TRBV6-5 with TRBJ2-2; possibly TRBD1 for D (5 bases). Trimming stripped 6 bases from V and 2 bases from J, with 7 bases between. Per the germline V gene, CDR1 is MNHEY and CDR2 is SVGAGI. This CDR3 contains 13 residues.

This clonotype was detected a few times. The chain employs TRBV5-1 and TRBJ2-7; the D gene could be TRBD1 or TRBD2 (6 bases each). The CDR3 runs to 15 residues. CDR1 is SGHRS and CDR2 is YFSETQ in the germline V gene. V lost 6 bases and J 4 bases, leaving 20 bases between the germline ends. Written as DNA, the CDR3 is TGCGCCAGCACTGCGGGGCCAGGGGAGAGGTACGAGCAGTACTTC. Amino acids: CASTAGPGERYEQYF.

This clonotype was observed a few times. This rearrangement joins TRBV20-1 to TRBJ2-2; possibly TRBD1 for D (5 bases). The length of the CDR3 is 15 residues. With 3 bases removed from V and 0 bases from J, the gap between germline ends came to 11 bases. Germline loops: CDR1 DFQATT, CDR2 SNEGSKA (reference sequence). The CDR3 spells CSARDDRANTGELFF. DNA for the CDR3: TGCAGTGCTAGGGACGACAGAGCGAACACCGGGGAGCTGTTTTTT.

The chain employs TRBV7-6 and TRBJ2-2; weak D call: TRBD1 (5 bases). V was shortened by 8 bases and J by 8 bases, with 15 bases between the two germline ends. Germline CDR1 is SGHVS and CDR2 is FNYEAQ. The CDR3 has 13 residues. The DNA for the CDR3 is TGTGCCAGCGGGGAACAGGCCCGGGGGGAGCTGTTTTTT. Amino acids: CASGEQARGELFF.

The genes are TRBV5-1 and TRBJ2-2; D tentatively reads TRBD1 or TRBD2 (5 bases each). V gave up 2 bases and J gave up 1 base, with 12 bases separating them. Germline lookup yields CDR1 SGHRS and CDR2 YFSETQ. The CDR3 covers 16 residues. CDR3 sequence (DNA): TGCGCCAGCAGCTTTACCGGGACGGGGAACACCGGGGAGCTGTTTTTT. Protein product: CASSFTGTGNTGELFF.

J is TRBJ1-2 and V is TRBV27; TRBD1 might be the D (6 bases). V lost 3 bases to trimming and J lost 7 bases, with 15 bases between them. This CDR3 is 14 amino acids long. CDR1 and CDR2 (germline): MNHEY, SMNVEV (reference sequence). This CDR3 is CASSLTGPRVGYTF. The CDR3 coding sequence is TGTGCCAGCAGTTTGACAGGTCCCCGGGTTGGCTACACCTTC.

This chain's CDR3 is CASRDRGTEAFF. CDR3 nucleotides: TGTGCCAGCCGGGACAGGGGGACTGAAGCTTTCTTT. The chain has TRBV6-5 and TRBJ1-1; TRBD1 aligns across 11 bases. Trimming cost V 8 bases and J 5 bases; bases outside gene matches: 1. CDR3 length: 12 amino acids. Germline V gene sequence: CDR1 MNHEY, CDR2 SVGAGI.

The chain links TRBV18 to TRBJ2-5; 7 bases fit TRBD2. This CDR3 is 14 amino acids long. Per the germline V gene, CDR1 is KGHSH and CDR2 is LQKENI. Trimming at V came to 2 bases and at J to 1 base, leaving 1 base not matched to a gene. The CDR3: CASSPASGQETQYF. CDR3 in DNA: TGTGCCAGCTCACCAGCTAGCGGCCAAGAGACCCAGTACTTC.

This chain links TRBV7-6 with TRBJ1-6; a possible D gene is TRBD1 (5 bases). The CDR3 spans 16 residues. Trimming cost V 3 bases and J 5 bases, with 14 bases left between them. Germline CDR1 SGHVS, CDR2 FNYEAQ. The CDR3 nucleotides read TGTGCCAGCAGCTTGGGCCGGGACGCCAATAATTCACCCCTCCACTTT. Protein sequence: CASSLGRDANNSPLHF.

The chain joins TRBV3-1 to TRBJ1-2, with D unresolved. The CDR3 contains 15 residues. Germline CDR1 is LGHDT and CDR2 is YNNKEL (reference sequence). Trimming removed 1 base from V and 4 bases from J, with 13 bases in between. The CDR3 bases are TGTGCCAGCAGCCAAGGACGGGGAGAGGGCTATGGCTACACCTTC. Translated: CASSQGRGEGYGYTF.

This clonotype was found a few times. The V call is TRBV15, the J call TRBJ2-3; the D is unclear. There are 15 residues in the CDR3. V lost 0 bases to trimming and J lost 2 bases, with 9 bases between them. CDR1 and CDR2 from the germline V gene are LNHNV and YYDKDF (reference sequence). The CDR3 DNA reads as TGTGCCACCAGCAGAGAGGCATTATCCACAGATACGCAGTATTTT. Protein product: CATSREALSTDTQYF.